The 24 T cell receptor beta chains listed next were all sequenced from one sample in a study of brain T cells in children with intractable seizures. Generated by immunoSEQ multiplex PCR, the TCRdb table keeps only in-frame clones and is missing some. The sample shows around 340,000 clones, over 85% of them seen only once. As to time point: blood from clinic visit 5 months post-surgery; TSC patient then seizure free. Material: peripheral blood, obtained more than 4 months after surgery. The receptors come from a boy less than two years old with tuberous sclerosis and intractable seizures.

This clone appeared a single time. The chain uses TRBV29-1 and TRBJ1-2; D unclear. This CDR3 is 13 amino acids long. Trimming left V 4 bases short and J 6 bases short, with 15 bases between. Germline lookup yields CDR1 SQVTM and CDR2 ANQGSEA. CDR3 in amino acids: CSVVARKNDGYTF. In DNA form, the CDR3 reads TGCAGCGTTGTGGCGCGAAAGAATGATGGCTACACCTTC. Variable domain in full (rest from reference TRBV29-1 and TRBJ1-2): SAVISQKPSRDICQRGTSLTIQCQVDSQVTMMFWYRQQPGQSLTLIATANQGSEATYESGFVIDKFPISRPNLTFSTLTVSNMSPEDSSIYLCSVVARKNDGYTFGSGTRLTVV.

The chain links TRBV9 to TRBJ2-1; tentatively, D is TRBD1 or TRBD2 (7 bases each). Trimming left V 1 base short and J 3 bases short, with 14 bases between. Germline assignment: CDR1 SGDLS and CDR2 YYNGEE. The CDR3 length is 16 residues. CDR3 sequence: CASSVKDREGYNEQFF. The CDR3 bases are TGTGCCAGCAGCGTAAAAGACAGGGAGGGCTACAATGAGCAGTTCTTC.

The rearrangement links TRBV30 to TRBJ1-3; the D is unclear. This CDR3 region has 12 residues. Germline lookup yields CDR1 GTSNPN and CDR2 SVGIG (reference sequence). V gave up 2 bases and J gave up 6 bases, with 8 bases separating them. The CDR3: CAWSPTINTIYF. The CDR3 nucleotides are TGTGCCTGGAGTCCCACCATAAACACCATATATTTT.

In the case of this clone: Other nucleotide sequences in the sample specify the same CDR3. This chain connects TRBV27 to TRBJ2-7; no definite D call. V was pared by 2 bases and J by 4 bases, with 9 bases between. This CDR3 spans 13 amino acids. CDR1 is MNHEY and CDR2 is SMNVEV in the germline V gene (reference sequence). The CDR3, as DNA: TGTGCCAGCAGTTTAGAAGGTGGATACGAGCAGTACTTC. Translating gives CASSLEGGYEQYF.

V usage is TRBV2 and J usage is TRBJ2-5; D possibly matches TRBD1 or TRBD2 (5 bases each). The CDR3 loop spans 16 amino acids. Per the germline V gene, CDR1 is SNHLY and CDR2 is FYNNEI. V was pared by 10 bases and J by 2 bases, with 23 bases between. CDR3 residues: CATMKPGPESQETQYF. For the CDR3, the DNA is TGTGCCACCATGAAGCCGGGACCCGAGTCTCAAGAGACCCAGTACTTC.

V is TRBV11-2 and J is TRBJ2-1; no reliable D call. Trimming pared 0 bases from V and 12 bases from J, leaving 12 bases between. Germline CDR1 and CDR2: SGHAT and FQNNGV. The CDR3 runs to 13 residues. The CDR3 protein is CASSLEFPVRQFF. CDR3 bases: TGTGCCAGCAGCTTAGAGTTTCCAGTCAGGCAGTTCTTC.

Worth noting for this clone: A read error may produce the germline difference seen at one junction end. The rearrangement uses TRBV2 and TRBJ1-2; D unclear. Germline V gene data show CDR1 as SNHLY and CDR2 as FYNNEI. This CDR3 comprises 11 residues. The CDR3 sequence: CASSEDITSNF. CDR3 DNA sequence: TGTGCCAGCAGTGAAGACATCACGAGCAACTTC. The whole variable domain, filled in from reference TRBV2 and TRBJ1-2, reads EPEVTQTPSHQVTQMGQEVILRCVPISNHLYFYWYRQILGQKVEFLVSFYNNEISEKSEIFDDQFSVERPDGSNFTLKIRSTKLEDSAMYFCASSEDITSNFGSGTRLTVV.

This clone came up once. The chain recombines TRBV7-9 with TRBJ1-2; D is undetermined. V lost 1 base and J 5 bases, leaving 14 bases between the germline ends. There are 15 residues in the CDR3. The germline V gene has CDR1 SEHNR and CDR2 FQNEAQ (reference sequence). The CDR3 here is CASSLEGRPWYGYTF. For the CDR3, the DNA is TGTGCCAGCAGCTTAGAAGGCAGGCCATGGTATGGCTACACCTTC.

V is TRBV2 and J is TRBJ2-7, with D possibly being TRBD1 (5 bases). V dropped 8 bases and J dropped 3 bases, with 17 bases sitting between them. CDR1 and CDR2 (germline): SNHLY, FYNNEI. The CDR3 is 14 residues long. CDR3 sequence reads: CASHWQGKSYEQYF. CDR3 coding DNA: TGTGCCAGCCATTGGCAGGGAAAAAGCTACGAGCAGTACTTC. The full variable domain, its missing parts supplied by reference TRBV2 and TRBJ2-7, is EPEVTQTPSHQVTQMGQEVILRCVPISNHLYFYWYRQILGQKVEFLVSFYNNEISEKSEIFDDQFSVERPDGSNFTLKIRSTKLEDSAMYFCASHWQGKSYEQYFGPGTRLTVT.

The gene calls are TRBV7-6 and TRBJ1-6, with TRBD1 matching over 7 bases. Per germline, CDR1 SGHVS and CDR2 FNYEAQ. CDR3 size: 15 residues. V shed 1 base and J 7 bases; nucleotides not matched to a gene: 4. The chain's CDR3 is CASSLGGGQNSPLHF. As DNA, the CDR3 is TGTGCCAGCAGCTTAGGCGGGGGACAGAATTCACCCCTCCACTTT. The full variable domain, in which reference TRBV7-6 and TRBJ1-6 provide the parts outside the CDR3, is GAGVSQSPRYKVTKRGQDVALRCDPISGHVSLYWYRQALGQGPEFLTYFNYEAQQDKSGLPNDRFSAERPEGSISTLTIQRTEQRDSAMYRCASSLGGGQNSPLHFGNGTRLTVT.

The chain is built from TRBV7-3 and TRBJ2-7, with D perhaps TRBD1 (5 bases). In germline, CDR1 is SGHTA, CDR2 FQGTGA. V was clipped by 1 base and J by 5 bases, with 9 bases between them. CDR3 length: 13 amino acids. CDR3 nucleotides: TGTGCCAGCAGCTTAAATAAGGGGCACGAGCAGTACTTC. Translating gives CASSLNKGHEQYF.

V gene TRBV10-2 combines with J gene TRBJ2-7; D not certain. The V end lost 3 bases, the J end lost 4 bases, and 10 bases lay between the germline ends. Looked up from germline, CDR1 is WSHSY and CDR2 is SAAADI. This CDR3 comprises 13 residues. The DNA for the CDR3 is TGCGCCAGCAGTGATTCGGGCGGATACGAGCAGTACTTC. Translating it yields CASSDSGGYEQYF.

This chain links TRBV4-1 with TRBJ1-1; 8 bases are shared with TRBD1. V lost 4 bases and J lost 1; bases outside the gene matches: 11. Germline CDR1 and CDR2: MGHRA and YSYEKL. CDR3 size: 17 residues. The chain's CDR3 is CASSRPGGFLANTEAFF. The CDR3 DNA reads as TGCGCCAGCAGCCGGCCAGGGGGCTTTCTGGCGAACACTGAAGCTTTCTTT.

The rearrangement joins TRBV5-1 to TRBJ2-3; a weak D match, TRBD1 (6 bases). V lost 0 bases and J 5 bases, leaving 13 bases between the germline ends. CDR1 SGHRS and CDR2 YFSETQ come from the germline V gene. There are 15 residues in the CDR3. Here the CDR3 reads CASSLVGQGRDTQYF. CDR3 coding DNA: TGCGCCAGCAGCTTGGTTGGGCAGGGGCGAGATACGCAGTATTTT.

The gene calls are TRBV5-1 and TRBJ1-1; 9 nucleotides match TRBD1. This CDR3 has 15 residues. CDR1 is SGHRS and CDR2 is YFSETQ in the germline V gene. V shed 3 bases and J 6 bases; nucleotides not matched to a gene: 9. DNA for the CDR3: TGCGCCAGCAGCTCCGTAAAACAGGGGGCCCCTGAAGCTTTCTTT. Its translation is CASSSVKQGAPEAFF. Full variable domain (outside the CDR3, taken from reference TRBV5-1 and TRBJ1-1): KAGVTQTPRYLIKTRGQQVTLSCSPISGHRSVSWYQQTPGQGLQFLFEYFSETQRNKGNFPGRFSGRQFSNSRSEMNVSTLELGDSALYLCASSSVKQGAPEAFFGQGTRLTVV.

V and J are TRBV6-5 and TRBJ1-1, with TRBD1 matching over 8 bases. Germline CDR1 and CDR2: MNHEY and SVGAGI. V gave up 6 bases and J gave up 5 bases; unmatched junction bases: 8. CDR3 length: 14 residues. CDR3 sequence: CASSLDRGWTEAFF. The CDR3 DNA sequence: TGTGCCAGCAGCCTCGACAGGGGTTGGACTGAAGCTTTCTTT.

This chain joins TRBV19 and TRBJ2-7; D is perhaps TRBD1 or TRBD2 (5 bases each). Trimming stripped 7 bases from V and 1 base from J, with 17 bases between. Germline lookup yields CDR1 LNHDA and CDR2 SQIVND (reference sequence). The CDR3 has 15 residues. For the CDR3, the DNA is TGTGCCAGTATGAGGGACCACAAGTCTTCCTACGAGCAGTACTTC. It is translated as CASMRDHKSSYEQYF.

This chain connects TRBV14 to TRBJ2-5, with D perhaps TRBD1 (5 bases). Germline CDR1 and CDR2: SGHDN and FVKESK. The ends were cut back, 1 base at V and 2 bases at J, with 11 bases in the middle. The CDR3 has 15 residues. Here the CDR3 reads CASSQVRAEQETQYF. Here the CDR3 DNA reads TGTGCCAGCAGCCAAGTCAGGGCGGAACAAGAGACCCAGTACTTC.

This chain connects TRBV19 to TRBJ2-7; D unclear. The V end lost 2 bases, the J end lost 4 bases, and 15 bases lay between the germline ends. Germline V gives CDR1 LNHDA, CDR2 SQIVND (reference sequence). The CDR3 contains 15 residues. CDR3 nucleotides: TGTGCCAGTAGTATACGACATCATTCCCTTTACGAGCAGTACTTC. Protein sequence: CASSIRHHSLYEQYF.

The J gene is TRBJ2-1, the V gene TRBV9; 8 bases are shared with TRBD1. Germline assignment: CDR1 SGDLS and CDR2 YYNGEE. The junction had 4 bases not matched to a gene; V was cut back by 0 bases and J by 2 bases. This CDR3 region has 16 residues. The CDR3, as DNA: TGTGCCAGCAGCGTAGACGGACAGGGCACCTACAATGAGCAGTTCTTC. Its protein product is CASSVDGQGTYNEQFF.

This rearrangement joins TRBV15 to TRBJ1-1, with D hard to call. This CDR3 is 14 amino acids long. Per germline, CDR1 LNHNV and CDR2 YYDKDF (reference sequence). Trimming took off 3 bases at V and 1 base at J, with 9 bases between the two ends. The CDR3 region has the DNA TGTGCCACCAGCAGGGGTCCCGGGAACACTGAAGCTTTCTTT. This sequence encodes CATSRGPGNTEAFF.

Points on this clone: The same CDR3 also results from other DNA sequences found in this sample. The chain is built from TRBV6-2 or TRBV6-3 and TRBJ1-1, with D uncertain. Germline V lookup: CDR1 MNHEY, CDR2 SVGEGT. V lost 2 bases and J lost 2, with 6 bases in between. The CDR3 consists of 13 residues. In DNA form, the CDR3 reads TGTGCCAGCAGTTACGGACGTAACACTGAAGCTTTCTTT. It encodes CASSYGRNTEAFF.

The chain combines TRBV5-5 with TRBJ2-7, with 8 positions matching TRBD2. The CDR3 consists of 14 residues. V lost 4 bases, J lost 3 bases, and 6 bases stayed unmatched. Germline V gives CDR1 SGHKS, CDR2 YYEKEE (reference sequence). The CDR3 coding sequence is TGTGCCAGCAGCGGAAGAGCGGGAGTCTACGAGCAGTACTTC. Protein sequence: CASSGRAGVYEQYF.

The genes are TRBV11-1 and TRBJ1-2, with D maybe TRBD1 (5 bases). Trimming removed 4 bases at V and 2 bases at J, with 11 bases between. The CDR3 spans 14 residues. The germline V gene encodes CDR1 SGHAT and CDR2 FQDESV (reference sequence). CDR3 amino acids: CASSSRGENYGYTF. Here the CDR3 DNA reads TGTGCCAGCAGCTCCAGAGGGGAGAACTATGGCTACACCTTC.